Below, 15 T cell receptor beta chains from the same sample are listed, as sequenced in a study of T cell responses to AZD1222 COVID-19 vaccine. Sequencing was performed with immunoSEQ multiplex PCR; in TCRdb, only in-frame clones are kept and a portion is missing. The top ten clones hold roughly 5% of a sample with fewer than 150,000 clones, roughly 91% of them seen once. Sequenced here: peripheral blood, sampled on day 0 of AZD1222 vaccination. These TCRs come from an adult in good health.

This clone was seen once. The rearrangement links TRBV6-5 to TRBJ2-1; no reliable D call. The CDR3 consists of 12 residues. The V and J ends lost 6 bases and 7 bases respectively, with 10 bases between them. Per germline, CDR1 MNHEY and CDR2 SVGAGI. The CDR3 loop reads CASSLPQNEQFF. The CDR3 DNA is TGTGCCAGCAGCCTACCTCAGAATGAGCAGTTCTTC.

This chain joins TRBV24-1 and TRBJ1-5; D ambiguous. Germline loops: CDR1 KGHDR, CDR2 SFDVKD. The CDR3 loop spans 14 amino acids. The V end was cut by 9 bases, the J end by 9 bases, with 20 bases between. CDR3 protein: CATEERFRGRPQHF. In nucleotides, the CDR3 is TGTGCCACCGAAGAAAGGTTTCGGGGTCGGCCCCAGCATTTT.

This clone has a single count. The chain couples TRBV27 to TRBJ2-2; a possible D gene is TRBD2 (6 bases). The CDR3 runs 14 residues. Germline V gene lookup returns CDR1 MNHEY and CDR2 SMNVEV (reference sequence). Trimming stripped 2 bases from V and 4 bases from J, with 8 bases between. CDR3 protein: CASSLIGSTGELFF. CDR3 bases: TGTGCCAGCAGTTTAATCGGGAGCACCGGGGAGCTGTTTTTT.

The DNA for the CDR3 is TGCAGCGTTGGAGTGGATACGCAGTATTTT. This sequence encodes CSVGVDTQYF. V and J are TRBV29-1 and TRBJ2-3; D unclear. This CDR3 has 10 amino acids. The germline gives CDR1 SQVTM, CDR2 ANQGSEA. The V end lost 4 bases, the J end lost 6 bases, and 5 bases lay between the germline ends.

This chain joins TRBV6-4 and TRBJ2-2; D unclear. V was pared by 8 bases and J by 2 bases, with 9 bases between. Germline V gives CDR1 MRHNA, CDR2 SNTAGT. The length of the CDR3 is 13 residues. The chain's CDR3 is CASLKENTGELFF. The CDR3 DNA sequence: TGTGCCAGCCTTAAGGAAAACACCGGGGAGCTGTTTTTT.

V is TRBV11-3 and J is TRBJ2-1; D ambiguous. CDR1 SGHNT and CDR2 YENEEA come from the germline V gene. Between the trimmed V and J ends, which lost 5 bases and 10 bases, there was a span of 9 bases. The CDR3 extends over 11 amino acids. The CDR3 DNA is TGTGCCAGCAGCCAAGAGTCCGAGCAGTTCTTC. Its translation is CASSQESEQFF. The full variable domain, in which reference TRBV11-3 and TRBJ2-1 provide the parts outside the CDR3, is EAGVVQSPRYKIIEKKQPVAFWCNPISGHNTLYWYLQNLGQGPELLIRYENEEAVDDSQLPKDRFSAERLKGVDSTLKIQPAELGDSAVYLCASSQESEQFFGPGTRLTVL.

The V and J genes are TRBV5-6 and TRBJ2-7, with 10 bases matching TRBD1. CDR3 length: 16 amino acids. Germline lookup yields CDR1 SGHDT and CDR2 YYEEEE. V dropped 1 base and J dropped 2; count of bases not matched to a gene: 6. CDR3 in DNA: TGTGCCAGCAGCTTGTTCGGGGACAGGGGAGCCTACGAGCAGTACTTC. Protein: CASSLFGDRGAYEQYF.

This chain links TRBV4-2 with TRBJ2-3; 11 bases align to TRBD2. The CDR3 runs 16 residues. V gave up 1 base and J gave up 4 bases; unmatched junction bases: 4. The germline V gene has CDR1 LGHNA and CDR2 YNFKEQ. The CDR3 coding sequence is TGTGCCAGCAGCCAAGTGGTTAGCGGGGGGGCAGATACGCAGTATTTT. This encodes CASSQVVSGGADTQYF.

This clone was counted at least ten times. The chain's CDR3 is CASNGRGTGDYGYTF. The CDR3 DNA sequence: TGTGCCAGTAATGGACGTGGGACAGGGGACTATGGCTACACCTTC. The rearrangement joins TRBV19 to TRBJ1-2; 10 positions agree with TRBD1. The junction had 8 bases not matched to a gene; V was cut back by 7 bases and J by 3 bases. The CDR3 totals 15 residues. The V gene's germline CDR1 is LNHDA and CDR2 SQIVND (reference sequence).

The J gene is TRBJ2-1, the V gene TRBV5-1; tentative D call: TRBD2 (5 bases). The CDR3 is 13 amino acids. Trimming left V 0 bases short and J 8 bases short, with 9 bases between. From germline, CDR1 is SGHRS and CDR2 YFSETQ. In DNA, the CDR3 is TGCGCCAGCAGCTTGGAGAGGGCGTATGAGCAGTTCTTC. Its protein product is CASSLERAYEQFF. Full variable domain (remainder filled in from reference TRBV5-1 and TRBJ2-1): KAGVTQTPRYLIKTRGQQVTLSCSPISGHRSVSWYQQTPGQGLQFLFEYFSETQRNKGNFPGRFSGRQFSNSRSEMNVSTLELGDSALYLCASSLERAYEQFFGPGTRLTVL.

V gene TRBV7-9 combines with J gene TRBJ2-7; D may be TRBD2 (6 bases). The V gene lost 5 bases and the J gene lost 5 bases, with 10 bases spanning the gap. CDR1 is SEHNR, CDR2 FQNEAQ, per germline (reference sequence). This CDR3 spans 12 amino acids. The CDR3 DNA is TGTGCCAGCAGCGGCCGCGGGGACGAGCAGTACTTC. Encoded protein: CASSGRGDEQYF.

The chain combines TRBV6-5 with TRBJ2-7; 8 bases match TRBD1. The CDR3 covers 13 residues. Germline CDR1 reads MNHEY; CDR2 reads SVGAGI. V shed 6 bases and J 6 bases; nucleotides not matched to a gene: 7. The CDR3 loop is CASRKTGDAEQYF. The CDR3 nucleotides are TGTGCCAGCAGAAAGACAGGGGACGCCGAGCAGTACTTC.

The chain joins TRBV7-2 to TRBJ1-5; D is perhaps TRBD1 (5 bases). The germline gives CDR1 SGHTA, CDR2 FQGNSA. The CDR3 runs to 14 residues. Trimming took off 5 bases at V and 2 bases at J, with 10 bases between the two ends. CDR3: CASSPQGGNQPQHF. CDR3 nucleotides: TGTGCCAGCAGCCCTCAGGGAGGCAATCAGCCCCAGCATTTT.

This chain connects TRBV12-3 or TRBV12-4 to TRBJ1-3; no firm D call. The germline V and J ends were trimmed by 5 bases and 3 bases, with 8 bases remaining between them. There are 13 residues in the CDR3. CDR3 sequence: CASSPSGGNTIYF. The CDR3 DNA is TGTGCCAGCAGTCCTTCGGGTGGAAACACCATATATTTT.

This chain uses TRBV19 with TRBJ1-1; tentatively, D is TRBD1 (5 bases). The V end lost 1 base, the J end lost 0 bases, and 6 bases lay between the germline ends. There are 14 residues in the CDR3. The germline gives CDR1 LNHDA, CDR2 SQIVND (reference sequence). The CDR3 is CASSIGGVNTEAFF. Written as DNA, the CDR3 is TGTGCCAGTAGTATAGGAGGGGTGAACACTGAAGCTTTCTTT.